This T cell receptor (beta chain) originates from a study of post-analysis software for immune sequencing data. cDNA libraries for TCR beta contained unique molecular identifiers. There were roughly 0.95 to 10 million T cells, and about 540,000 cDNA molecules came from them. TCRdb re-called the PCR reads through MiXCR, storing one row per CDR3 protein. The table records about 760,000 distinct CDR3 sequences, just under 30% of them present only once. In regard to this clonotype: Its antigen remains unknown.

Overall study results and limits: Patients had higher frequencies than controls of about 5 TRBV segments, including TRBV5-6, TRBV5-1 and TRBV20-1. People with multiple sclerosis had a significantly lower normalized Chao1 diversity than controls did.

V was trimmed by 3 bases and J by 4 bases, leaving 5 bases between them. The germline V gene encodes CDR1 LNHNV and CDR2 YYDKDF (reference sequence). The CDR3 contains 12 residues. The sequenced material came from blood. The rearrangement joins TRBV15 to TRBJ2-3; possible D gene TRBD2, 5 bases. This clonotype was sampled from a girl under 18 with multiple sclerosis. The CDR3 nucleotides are TGTGCCACCAGCAGCGGGGCAGATACGCAGTATTTT. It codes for CATSSGADTQYF.